One and the same sample provided the 14 T cell receptor beta chains below, sequenced in a study of blood T cell repertoires in COVID-19. Some clones are missing from TCRdb's copy, which holds only in-frame ones; the method was immunoSEQ multiplex PCR. The sample yields almost 350,000 clones, roughly 87% seen once. Sequenced material: peripheral blood. The receptors originated from a woman in her sixties or seventies with COVID-19, enrolled during active disease.

The genes are TRBV5-5 and TRBJ2-3, with TRBD2 identical over 8 bases. From germline, CDR1 is SGHKS and CDR2 YYEKEE (reference sequence). The CDR3 extends over 16 amino acids. The ends lost 4 bases at V and 3 bases at J; junction bases unmatched: 10. CDR3 region: CASSQSGGWGTDTQYF. In DNA, the CDR3 is TGTGCCAGCAGCCAGAGCGGGGGCTGGGGGACAGATACGCAGTATTTT.

This rearrangement joins TRBV3-1 (or the pseudogene TRBV3-2) to TRBJ2-4, with TRBD2 identical over 11 bases. V gave up 4 bases and J gave up 6 bases; unmatched junction bases: 11. The CDR3 length is 17 residues. Germline V gene lookup returns CDR1 LGHDT and CDR2 YNNKEL (reference sequence). CDR3 sequence: CASSPGASGGLGNIQYF. In nucleotides, the CDR3 is TGTGCCAGCAGCCCAGGGGCTAGCGGGGGGCTTGGAAACATTCAGTACTTC.

This chain uses TRBV6-5 with TRBJ1-1; possible D gene TRBD1, 6 bases. The CDR3 length is 14 residues. Trimming removed 4 bases at V and 0 bases at J, with 9 bases between. Germline CDR1 reads MNHEY; CDR2 reads SVGAGI. The CDR3 DNA reads TGTGCCAGCAGTTCTCACAGGGTGAACACTGAAGCTTTCTTT. Its translation: CASSSHRVNTEAFF.

Turning to this clone: The junction departs from the called germline gene at one end, perhaps through a read error. The chain is built from TRBV6-5 and TRBJ2-7; the D gene is possibly TRBD2 (5 bases). CDR3 size: 14 residues. The germline gives CDR1 MNHEY, CDR2 SVGAGI. This chain's CDR3 is CASKLVGSSNEQYF. DNA of the CDR3: TGTGCCAGCAAACTGGTGGGGAGCTCCAACGAGCAGTACTTC.

This sequence joins TRBV19 and TRBJ2-1; D unresolved. The length of the CDR3 is 14 residues. Per germline, CDR1 LNHDA and CDR2 SQIVND (reference sequence). Trimming removed 5 bases at V and 0 bases at J, with 8 bases between. The CDR3 DNA reads TGTGCCAGTAGTCGAAAGAGCTCCTACAATGAGCAGTTCTTC. Its protein is CASSRKSSYNEQFF.

J is TRBJ1-2 and V is TRBV28, with D possibly being TRBD1 (5 bases). CDR3 size: 14 residues. V lost 3 bases and J lost 2, with 10 bases in between. Germline V gene sequence: CDR1 MDHEN, CDR2 SYDVKM. The CDR3 region has the DNA TGTGCCAGCAGTTTGGCAGGGAGGAACTATGGCTACACCTTC. Its translation: CASSLAGRNYGYTF.

The CDR3: CASSVRDFAGNTIYF. CDR3 bases: TGTGCCAGCAGCGTGAGGGACTTCGCGGGAAACACCATATATTTT. This chain joins TRBV9 and TRBJ1-3, with a tentative D call TRBD1 (5 bases). Germline assignment: CDR1 SGDLS and CDR2 YYNGEE. V dropped 2 bases and J dropped 4 bases, with 13 bases sitting between them. The CDR3 loop spans 15 amino acids.

This chain links TRBV5-1 with TRBJ1-1, with 12 bases aligning to TRBD1. CDR3 length: 17 amino acids. CDR1 SGHRS and CDR2 YFSETQ come from the germline V gene. The junction had 9 bases not matched to a gene; V was cut back by 2 bases and J by 4 bases. The CDR3 DNA sequence: TGCGCCAGCAGCTTTAGAGGGACAGGGGGCCGGGGCACTGAAGCTTTCTTT. Translated, it gives CASSFRGTGGRGTEAFF.

The chain carries TRBV5-1 and TRBJ1-6; a possible D gene is TRBD1 (5 bases). This CDR3 has 15 residues. CDR1 and CDR2 from the germline V gene are SGHRS and YFSETQ. Trimming pared 0 bases from V and 7 bases from J, leaving 11 bases between. Written as DNA, the CDR3 is TGCGCCAGCAGCTTGGACTCGCCAGGGAATTCACCCCTCCACTTT. Translation: CASSLDSPGNSPLHF.

J is TRBJ1-2 and V is TRBV19, with D possibly TRBD1 on 6 matching bases. In germline, CDR1 is LNHDA, CDR2 SQIVND (reference sequence). The CDR3 extends over 15 amino acids. Trimming removed 7 bases at V and 4 bases at J, with 19 bases between. The CDR3, as DNA: TGTGCCAGTACCTTACTAGGGGGATCCGCCTATGGCTACACCTTC. Translated: CASTLLGGSAYGYTF.

The V call is TRBV15, the J call TRBJ2-5; maybe TRBD2 (5 bases). With 0 bases removed from V and 4 bases from J, the gap between germline ends came to 18 bases. The CDR3 is made up of 17 amino acids. Per the germline V gene, CDR1 is LNHNV and CDR2 is YYDKDF (reference sequence). The CDR3 region has the DNA TGTGCCACCAGCAGAGAGCGCCCGGGGTACGGTGTAGAGACCCAGTACTTC. This gives the protein CATSRERPGYGVETQYF.

The rearrangement joins TRBV5-1 to TRBJ2-1; TRBD1 might be the D (7 bases). The germline CDR1 and CDR2 sequences are SGHRS and YFSETQ. Trimming pared 4 bases from V and 4 bases from J, leaving 12 bases between. This CDR3 comprises 14 residues. In nucleotides, the CDR3 is TGCGCCAGCAGCCCCAGGGGGGAGTACAATGAGCAGTTCTTC. Its translation: CASSPRGEYNEQFF.

The gene calls are TRBV11-2 and TRBJ2-7; no definite D call. The germline V gene encodes CDR1 SGHAT and CDR2 FQNNGV. The V end was cut by 2 bases, the J end by 2 bases, with 10 bases between. The CDR3 has 14 residues. The CDR3, as DNA: TGTGCCAGCAGCTTATTTTTGTCAGCCTACGAGCAGTACTTC. This encodes CASSLFLSAYEQYF.

The chain has TRBV7-2 and TRBJ1-1; tentative D call: TRBD1 (5 bases). V lost 5 bases and J lost 6, with 16 bases in between. Germline CDR1 reads SGHTA; CDR2 reads FQGNSA. The CDR3 loop spans 14 amino acids. CDR3 protein: CASSAGLKGPEAFF. CDR3 nucleotide sequence: TGTGCCAGCAGCGCGGGACTCAAGGGTCCTGAAGCTTTCTTT.